This T cell receptor (beta chain) was recorded in a study of cytotoxic CD8 clonotypes in ibrutinib-treated CLL. Using immunoSEQ multiplex PCR, the repertoire was profiled, and TCRdb retains in-frame clones only, with some absent. In the table there are over 40,000 clones, approximately 82% of which are singletons. Trimming took off 0 bases at V and 6 bases at J, with 18 bases between the two ends. CDR1 MNHNY and CDR2 SVGAGI come from the germline V gene (reference sequence). The CDR3 is made up of 16 amino acids. The sample here was PBMCs, taken after 24 months of ibrutinib treatment. The TCR comes from a human donor with chronic lymphocytic leukemia. The chain employs TRBV6-6 and TRBJ2-7; TRBD2 is a possible D gene (6 bases). The CDR3 nucleotides are TGTGCCAGCAGTTACTCCGCTCGGGACTCTTCCGGCGAGCAGTACTTC. Its protein is CASSYSARDSSGEQYF.